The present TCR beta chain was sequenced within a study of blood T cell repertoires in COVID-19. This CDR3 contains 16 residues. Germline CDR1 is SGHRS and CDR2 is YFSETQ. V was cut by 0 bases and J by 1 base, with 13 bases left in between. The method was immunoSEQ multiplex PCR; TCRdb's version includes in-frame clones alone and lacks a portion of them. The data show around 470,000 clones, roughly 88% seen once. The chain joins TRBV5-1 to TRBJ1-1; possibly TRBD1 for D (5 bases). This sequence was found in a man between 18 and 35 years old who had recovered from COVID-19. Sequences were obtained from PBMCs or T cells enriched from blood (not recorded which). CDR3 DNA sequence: TGCGCCAGCAGCTTGGCTTTAGGCGGGGGGAACACTGAAGCTTTCTTT. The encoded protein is CASSLALGGGNTEAFF.